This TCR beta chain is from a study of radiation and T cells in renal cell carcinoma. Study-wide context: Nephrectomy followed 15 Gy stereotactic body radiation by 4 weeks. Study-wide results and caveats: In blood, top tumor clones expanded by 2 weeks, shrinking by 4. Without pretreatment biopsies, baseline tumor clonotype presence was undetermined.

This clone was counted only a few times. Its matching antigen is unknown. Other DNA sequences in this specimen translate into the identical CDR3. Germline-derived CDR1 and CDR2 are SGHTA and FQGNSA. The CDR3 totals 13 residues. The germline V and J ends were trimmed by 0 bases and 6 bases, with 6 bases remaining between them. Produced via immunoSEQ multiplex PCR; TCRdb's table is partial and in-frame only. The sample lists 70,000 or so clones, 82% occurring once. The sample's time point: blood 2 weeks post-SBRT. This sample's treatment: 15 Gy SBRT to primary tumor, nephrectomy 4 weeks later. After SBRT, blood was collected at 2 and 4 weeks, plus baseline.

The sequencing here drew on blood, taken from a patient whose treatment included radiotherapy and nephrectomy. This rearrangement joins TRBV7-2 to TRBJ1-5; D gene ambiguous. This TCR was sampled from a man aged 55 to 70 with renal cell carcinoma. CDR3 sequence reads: CASSLAGGQPQHF. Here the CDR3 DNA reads TGTGCCAGCAGCTTAGCAGGCGGTCAGCCCCAGCATTTT.